Below, one T cell receptor beta chain is given with its context. Its specificity is unknown. This sample was included in a study of shared clonotypes between healthy human individuals. Looking at the study overall: The study used three CD4 naive, three CD4 memory, two CD8 naive and one CD8 memory plate per donor.

The CDR3 is 16 amino acids. The germline gives CDR1 SGHNT, CDR2 YYREEE (reference sequence). V lost 2 bases to trimming and J lost 7 bases; unmatched junction nucleotides: 9. Libraries were prepared by immunoSEQ multiplex PCR; TCRdb keeps only in-frame clonotypes and omits some of them. The profile shows approximately 1,500,000 clones, around 97% of them singletons. Study outcomes and limitations: The study drew on few donors, limiting represented genetic and exposure-history diversity. Among several donors, roughly 5% of naive CD4 clonotypes were found in common.

Sequencing used naive CD4+ T cells sorted from blood. Indicated subset: CD45RA+ positively selected. The clonotype originates from a man younger than 40 in good health. The rearrangement joins TRBV5-4 to TRBJ2-1, with 10 bases aligning to TRBD1. CDR3 nucleotide sequence: TGTGCCAGCAGCTTACTAAGGGGACAGGGGAGAAATGAGCAGTTCTTC. Encoded protein: CASSLLRGQGRNEQFF.